This entry features one TCR beta chain sequence. Per the study methods: Amplified reference gene primers provided the basis for estimating nucleated cell counts. Only in-frame clones appear in the TCRdb table, and some are missing; sequencing was by immunoSEQ multiplex PCR. For V, J and clone size, that table is used; D and trimming come from the DNA. Here the sample spans around 140,000 clones, under 90% being singletons. This record comes from a study of blood T cell repertoires in COVID-19. Whole-study context: Spain, Italy and the United States supplied samples that represented acute and convalescent COVID-19.

CDR1 is SGHAT and CDR2 is FQNNGV in the germline V gene. V lost 1 base and J 2 bases, leaving 11 bases between the germline ends. The length of the CDR3 is 15 residues. Across under 25 US areas, participants ranged in age from about 18 to 90 years. Researchers sorted participants into cohorts using their self-reported clinical history. This TCR was sampled from a man aged 40-49 years with acute COVID-19. This sequence joins TRBV11-2 and TRBJ1-2; D gene ambiguous. Specimen: PBMCs or T cells enriched from blood (not recorded which). CDR3 bases: TGTGCCAGCAGCTTAGGCCCGGGTGACAACTATGGCTACACCTTC. Translated: CASSLGPGDNYGYTF.